This is a list of T cell receptor beta chains from one sample in a study of CD8+ T cells in alopecia areata. Assay used: immunoSEQ multiplex PCR; TCRdb lists only in-frame clones, some missing. Of about 280,000 clones in the sample, about 62% were seen once. Sequencing was performed on CD4+ T cells sorted from blood, taken at week 24, from a patient treated with tofacitinib. The receptors derive from a human donor with alopecia areata. CDR3s include the opening cysteine and the closing phenylalanine or tryptophan. Fields, in order: CDR3 length, J gene, V gene, D gene, clone size, CDR3 DNA, CDR3 protein. A D gene is named only where the DNA matches it firmly. Only part of the rows carry a size: once, few, many, or a class if the clone is expanded.

cdr3_length: 17
j_call: TRBJ1-5
v_call: TRBV27
d_call: TRBD1
clone_size: -
cdr3_nt: TGTGCCAGCAGTTACACCGGGGACAGGAGTCTGGGGCAGCCCCAGCATTTT
cdr3_aa: CASSYTGDRSLGQPQHF

cdr3_length: 15
j_call: TRBJ2-7
v_call: TRBV9
d_call: TRBD1
clone_size: -
cdr3_nt: TGTGCCAGCAGCGTAGGGACAGGGGTTGAGTACGAGCAGTACTTC
cdr3_aa: CASSVGTGVEYEQYF

cdr3_length: 17
j_call: TRBJ1-1
v_call: TRBV9
d_call: TRBD1
clone_size: few
cdr3_nt: TGTGCCAGCAGCGTAGGGCCGCGGGGACAGGGAAACACTGAAGCTTTCTTT
cdr3_aa: CASSVGPRGQGNTEAFF

cdr3_length: 15
j_call: TRBJ2-1
v_call: TRBV7-2
d_call: -
clone_size: -
cdr3_nt: TGTGCCAGCAGCTTAGCGGGGGGAACCTACAATGAGCAGTTCTTC
cdr3_aa: CASSLAGGTYNEQFF

cdr3_length: 15
j_call: TRBJ2-5
v_call: TRBV28
d_call: TRBD1
clone_size: few
cdr3_nt: TGTGCCAGCAGTCCTTCCGGACAGGACCGAGAGACCCAGTACTTC
cdr3_aa: CASSPSGQDRETQYF

cdr3_length: 15
j_call: TRBJ1-1
v_call: TRBV19
d_call: TRBD1
clone_size: -
cdr3_nt: TGTGCCAGTAGTATACACAGGGGGAGGACCACTGAAGCTTTCTTT
cdr3_aa: CASSIHRGRTTEAFF

cdr3_length: 13
j_call: TRBJ2-3
v_call: TRBV7-2
d_call: TRBD2
clone_size: few
cdr3_nt: TGTGCCAGCAGTGGGAGGGTCACAGATACGCAGTATTTT
cdr3_aa: CASSGRVTDTQYF

cdr3_length: 13
j_call: TRBJ1-2
v_call: TRBV7-2
d_call: TRBD1
clone_size: -
cdr3_nt: TGTGCCAGCAGCTCGGGACAGGGGTATGGCTACACCTTC
cdr3_aa: CASSSGQGYGYTF

cdr3_length: 13
j_call: TRBJ1-2
v_call: TRBV6-5
d_call: TRBD1
clone_size: -
cdr3_nt: TGTGCCAGCAGGGAACAGGGGATTCATGGCTACACCTTC
cdr3_aa: CASREQGIHGYTF

cdr3_length: 16
j_call: TRBJ2-7
v_call: TRBV18
d_call: TRBD1
clone_size: -
cdr3_nt: TGTGCCAGCTCACCAGTGTTGACAGGGCGCGGAGAGGAGCAGTACTTC
cdr3_aa: CASSPVLTGRGEEQYF

cdr3_length: 15
j_call: TRBJ2-3
v_call: TRBV7-8
d_call: -
clone_size: -
cdr3_nt: TGTGCCAGCAGCAGTCTGACAGAGAACACAGATACGCAGTATTTT
cdr3_aa: CASSSLTENTDTQYF

cdr3_length: 14
j_call: TRBJ1-3
v_call: TRBV27
d_call: -
clone_size: -
cdr3_nt: TGTGCCAGCAGTCCAACCCATGGACGGGACACCATATATTTT
cdr3_aa: CASSPTHGRDTIYF

cdr3_length: 13
j_call: TRBJ2-5
v_call: TRBV15
d_call: -
clone_size: -
cdr3_nt: TGTGCCACCTCTCTGGGAGCCCAAGAGACCCAGTACTTC
cdr3_aa: CATSLGAQETQYF

cdr3_length: 12
j_call: TRBJ2-3
v_call: TRBV7-2
d_call: -
clone_size: -
cdr3_nt: TGTGCCAGCAGCGGCCAGGGATATACGCAGTATTTT
cdr3_aa: CASSGQGYTQYF

cdr3_length: 14
j_call: TRBJ2-1
v_call: TRBV30
d_call: TRBD1
clone_size: -
cdr3_nt: TGTGCCTGGAAACAGGGGCTCTCCTACAATGAGCAGTTCTTC
cdr3_aa: CAWKQGLSYNEQFF

cdr3_length: 15
j_call: TRBJ1-2
v_call: TRBV29-1
d_call: -
clone_size: -
cdr3_nt: TGCAGCGCCCGGCCTTGGGGAGGCCGCAACTATGGCTACACCTTC
cdr3_aa: CSARPWGGRNYGYTF

cdr3_length: 12
j_call: TRBJ2-7
v_call: TRBV7-9
d_call: -
clone_size: -
cdr3_nt: TGTGCCAGCAGCATGGACCGGGGCGAGCAGTACTTC
cdr3_aa: CASSMDRGEQYF

cdr3_length: 15
j_call: TRBJ1-5
v_call: TRBV4-2
d_call: -
clone_size: -
cdr3_nt: TGTGCCAGCAGCCAGCATGAAGGTAGCAATCAGCCCCAGCATTTT
cdr3_aa: CASSQHEGSNQPQHF

cdr3_length: 15
j_call: TRBJ2-2
v_call: TRBV5-1
d_call: -
clone_size: -
cdr3_nt: TGCGCCAGCAGCTTGGGTCCAGGCGACACCGGGGAGCTGTTTTTT
cdr3_aa: CASSLGPGDTGELFF

cdr3_length: 14
j_call: TRBJ2-2
v_call: TRBV28
d_call: TRBD2
clone_size: -
cdr3_nt: TGTGCCAGCTACCCGGGGGGGGGCACCGGGGAGCTGTTTTTT
cdr3_aa: CASYPGGGTGELFF

cdr3_length: 17
j_call: TRBJ2-3
v_call: TRBV2
d_call: TRBD2
clone_size: few
cdr3_nt: TGTGCCAGCAGATCTAGCGGGGGGCGTCTTCGCACAGATACGCAGTATTTT
cdr3_aa: CASRSSGGRLRTDTQYF

cdr3_length: 15
j_call: TRBJ1-2
v_call: TRBV14
d_call: TRBD1
clone_size: -
cdr3_nt: TGTGCCAGCAGCCAAGCTTCAGGGGGCAGCTATGGCTACACCTTC
cdr3_aa: CASSQASGGSYGYTF

cdr3_length: 14
j_call: TRBJ1-2
v_call: TRBV7-9
d_call: -
clone_size: -
cdr3_nt: TGTGCCAGCGGAACGACAGGTTCTAACTATGGCTACACCTTC
cdr3_aa: CASGTTGSNYGYTF

cdr3_length: 15
j_call: TRBJ1-1
v_call: TRBV30
d_call: TRBD1
clone_size: -
cdr3_nt: TGTGCCTGGAGGGGGACAGGAAGAATGAACACTGAAGCTTTCTTT
cdr3_aa: CAWRGTGRMNTEAFF

cdr3_length: 14
j_call: TRBJ2-2
v_call: TRBV2
d_call: -
clone_size: -
cdr3_nt: TGTGCCAGCTCCGGGGACTTGAACACCGGGGAGCTGTTTTTT
cdr3_aa: CASSGDLNTGELFF

cdr3_length: 14
j_call: TRBJ1-2
v_call: TRBV2
d_call: TRBD1
clone_size: -
cdr3_nt: TGTGCCAGCAGTGACAGGGGGCAAGGCTATGGCTACACCTTC
cdr3_aa: CASSDRGQGYGYTF

cdr3_length: 14
j_call: TRBJ1-2
v_call: TRBV4-3
d_call: -
clone_size: -
cdr3_nt: TGCGCCAGCAAAGACAGCCCTGCTAACTATGGCTACACCTTC
cdr3_aa: CASKDSPANYGYTF

cdr3_length: 13
j_call: TRBJ1-5
v_call: TRBV6-5
d_call: -
clone_size: -
cdr3_nt: TGTGCCAGCAGTTACTCGGTCGATCAGCCCCAGCATTTT
cdr3_aa: CASSYSVDQPQHF

cdr3_length: 15
j_call: TRBJ2-6
v_call: TRBV30
d_call: -
clone_size: -
cdr3_nt: TGTGCCTGGAGTCCATCCCACTCTGGGGCCAACGTCCTGACTTTC
cdr3_aa: CAWSPSHSGANVLTF

cdr3_length: 11
j_call: TRBJ2-2
v_call: TRBV20-1
d_call: -
clone_size: few
cdr3_nt: TGCAGTGCTAGAAACACCGGGGAGCTGTTTTTT
cdr3_aa: CSARNTGELFF

cdr3_length: 15
j_call: TRBJ2-5
v_call: TRBV5-1
d_call: TRBD1
clone_size: once
cdr3_nt: TGCGCCAGCAGCTCACAAGGACAGGGTGAAGAGACCCAGTACTTC
cdr3_aa: CASSSQGQGEETQYF

cdr3_length: 15
j_call: TRBJ2-3
v_call: TRBV5-1
d_call: TRBD2
clone_size: -
cdr3_nt: TGCGCCAGCAGCTTGAGCGCGGGGGGGCCGGATACGCAGTATTTT
cdr3_aa: CASSLSAGGPDTQYF

cdr3_length: 14
j_call: TRBJ2-1
v_call: TRBV18
d_call: -
clone_size: few
cdr3_nt: TGTGCCAGCTCACCACCGAGCGGAAGGGATGAGCAGTTCTTC
cdr3_aa: CASSPPSGRDEQFF

cdr3_length: 14
j_call: TRBJ1-4
v_call: TRBV9
d_call: -
clone_size: -
cdr3_nt: TGTGCCAGCAGCGTAGGGGCCCAGGCGGAAAAACTGTTTTTT
cdr3_aa: CASSVGAQAEKLFF

cdr3_length: 14
j_call: TRBJ1-5
v_call: TRBV15
d_call: -
clone_size: -
cdr3_nt: TGTGCCACCAGCAGAGGACAGGTGGATCAGCCCCAGCATTTT
cdr3_aa: CATSRGQVDQPQHF

cdr3_length: 13
j_call: TRBJ2-5
v_call: TRBV7-2
d_call: -
clone_size: few
cdr3_nt: TGTGCCAGCAGCCCTAGCTCCCAAGAGACCCAGTACTTC
cdr3_aa: CASSPSSQETQYF

cdr3_length: 15
j_call: TRBJ1-5
v_call: TRBV2
d_call: TRBD1
clone_size: -
cdr3_nt: TGTGCCAGCAGGGACGGGACAGGGGGTCGTCAGCCCCAGCATTTT
cdr3_aa: CASRDGTGGRQPQHF

cdr3_length: 12
j_call: TRBJ2-3
v_call: TRBV29-1
d_call: -
clone_size: -
cdr3_nt: TGCAGCGTTGAGTCCGAAGCAGATACGCAGTATTTT
cdr3_aa: CSVESEADTQYF

cdr3_length: 13
j_call: TRBJ1-3
v_call: TRBV2
d_call: -
clone_size: -
cdr3_nt: TGTGCCAGCATAGGGGCGGCTGGAAACACCATATATTTT
cdr3_aa: CASIGAAGNTIYF

cdr3_length: 14
j_call: TRBJ2-5
v_call: TRBV5-1
d_call: -
clone_size: few
cdr3_nt: TGCGCCAGCAGCTTGGTAACAGCACAAGAGACCCAGTACTTC
cdr3_aa: CASSLVTAQETQYF

cdr3_length: 14
j_call: TRBJ2-3
v_call: TRBV4-1
d_call: -
clone_size: -
cdr3_nt: TGCGCCAGCAGCCAAGTTCTGGGGAGGGATACGCAGTATTTT
cdr3_aa: CASSQVLGRDTQYF

cdr3_length: 15
j_call: TRBJ2-4
v_call: TRBV28
d_call: -
clone_size: -
cdr3_nt: TGTGCCAGCAGTGAGGCAGACGGGGCCTTAAACATTCAGTACTTC
cdr3_aa: CASSEADGALNIQYF

cdr3_length: 13
j_call: TRBJ2-1
v_call: TRBV27
d_call: -
clone_size: -
cdr3_nt: TGTGCCAGCAGCCGAGAGTGGCGGAATGAGCAGTTCTTC
cdr3_aa: CASSREWRNEQFF

cdr3_length: 14
j_call: TRBJ2-1
v_call: TRBV29-1
d_call: TRBD2
clone_size: -
cdr3_nt: TGCAGCGTATACGGACTAGCTTCCTACAATGAGCAGTTCTTC
cdr3_aa: CSVYGLASYNEQFF

cdr3_length: 14
j_call: TRBJ2-2
v_call: TRBV5-1
d_call: -
clone_size: -
cdr3_nt: TGCGCCAGCAAAGAACAGTTGAACACCGGGGAGCTGTTTTTT
cdr3_aa: CASKEQLNTGELFF

cdr3_length: 15
j_call: TRBJ2-5
v_call: TRBV30
d_call: TRBD2
clone_size: -
cdr3_nt: TGTGCCTGGAGTGCTCCTGGGGGGGGAGGAGAGACCCAGTACTTC
cdr3_aa: CAWSAPGGGGETQYF

cdr3_length: 11
j_call: TRBJ1-1
v_call: TRBV28
d_call: -
clone_size: few
cdr3_nt: TGTGCCAGCGGGAAGTGGAGTAAAGCTTTCTTT
cdr3_aa: CASGKWSKAFF